Below are 28 T cell receptor beta chains sequenced from a single sample in a study of blood T cell repertoires in COVID-19. Clones were sequenced by immunoSEQ multiplex PCR, and TCRdb holds only the in-frame ones, with some missing. The sample has about 310,000 clones; around 90% are singletons. The sequencing sample was made of PBMCs or T cells enriched from blood (not recorded which). Receptors were obtained from a woman aged 18-30 years with acute COVID-19.

This rearrangement joins TRBV30 to TRBJ1-5; the D gene is possibly TRBD1 (6 bases). The CDR3 length is 13 residues. CDR1 is GTSNPN, CDR2 SVGIG, per germline (reference sequence). The ends were cut back, 2 bases at V and 2 bases at J, with 7 bases in the middle. The CDR3 loop is CAWSNRGNQPQHF. CDR3 in DNA: TGTGCCTGGAGTAACAGGGGCAATCAGCCCCAGCATTTT.

The rearrangement links TRBV19 to TRBJ1-2; TRBD1 matches at 7 bases. Germline V lookup: CDR1 LNHDA, CDR2 SQIVND (reference sequence). The CDR3 contains 13 residues. V lost 1 base, J lost 5 bases, and 1 base stayed unmatched. The CDR3: CASSIARGYGYTF. CDR3 nucleotides: TGTGCCAGTAGTATAGCCAGGGGGTATGGCTACACCTTC. Combining the CDR3 with reference TRBV19 and TRBJ1-2 gives the whole variable domain DGGITQSPKYLFRKEGQNVTLSCEQNLNHDAMYWYRQDPGQGLRLIYYSQIVNDFQKGDIAEGYSVSREKKESFPLTVTSAQKNPTAFYLCASSIARGYGYTFGSGTRLTVV.

CDR3 region: CASSAPDTEAFF. The CDR3, as DNA: TGTGCCAGCAGCGCCCCTGACACTGAAGCTTTCTTT. J is TRBJ1-1 and V is TRBV9; unclear D gene. V dropped 3 bases and J dropped 3 bases, with 6 bases sitting between them. CDR1 is SGDLS, CDR2 YYNGEE, per germline. The CDR3 totals 12 residues.

This clone was counted a single time. The V gene is TRBV11-3, the J gene TRBJ2-7; 9 bases align to TRBD1. The CDR3 has 14 residues. With V trimmed by 5 bases and J by 3 bases, 5 bases remained unmatched. Germline loops: CDR1 SGHNT, CDR2 YENEEA. CDR3 DNA sequence: TGTGCCAGCAGCCCTGGGACAGGGAACTACGAGCAGTACTTC. Amino acids: CASSPGTGNYEQYF.

The chain couples TRBV5-1 to TRBJ2-1; D uncertain. The CDR3 is 11 residues long. Looked up from germline, CDR1 is SGHRS and CDR2 is YFSETQ. The ends were cut back, 2 bases at V and 10 bases at J, with 7 bases in the middle. As DNA, the CDR3 is TGCGCCAGCAGCTTCCAACAGGAGCAGTTCTTC. Its translation is CASSFQQEQFF. The full variable domain, in which reference TRBV5-1 and TRBJ2-1 provide the parts outside the CDR3, is KAGVTQTPRYLIKTRGQQVTLSCSPISGHRSVSWYQQTPGQGLQFLFEYFSETQRNKGNFPGRFSGRQFSNSRSEMNVSTLELGDSALYLCASSFQQEQFFGPGTRLTVL.

CDR3 amino acids: CASSLITDYNEQFF. In DNA, the CDR3 is TGTGCCAGCAGTTTAATAACAGATTACAATGAGCAGTTCTTC. The chain uses TRBV28 and TRBJ2-1; no clear D gene. CDR3 size: 14 residues. Germline CDR1 and CDR2: MDHEN and SYDVKM. The germline V and J ends were trimmed by 2 bases and 4 bases, with 9 bases remaining between them.

The genes are TRBV4-1 and TRBJ2-4, with D maybe TRBD2 (5 bases). The V gene's germline CDR1 is MGHRA and CDR2 YSYEKL. Trimming stripped 4 bases from V and 8 bases from J, with 9 bases between. This CDR3 has 12 amino acids. CDR3 in amino acids: CASSRWGDIQYF. CDR3 DNA: TGCGCCAGCAGCCGGTGGGGAGACATTCAGTACTTC.

The count of this clone is one. The rearrangement joins TRBV24-1 to TRBJ1-2, with a weak D call TRBD1 (5 bases). The germline gives CDR1 KGHDR, CDR2 SFDVKD. Trimming took 4 bases from V and 5 from J, leaving 7 bases between them. The CDR3 loop spans 12 amino acids. In DNA form, the CDR3 reads TGTGCCACCAGTGACAGGGCTTATGGCTACACCTTC. It codes for CATSDRAYGYTF.

This chain uses TRBV4-1 with TRBJ1-1; the match to TRBD1 covers 8 bases. Unmatched junction bases numbered 7, after V lost 2 bases and J lost 5 bases. This CDR3 has 15 amino acids. Per the germline V gene, CDR1 is MGHRA and CDR2 is YSYEKL. CDR3 sequence reads: CASSQPATGVTEAFF. The CDR3 nucleotides are TGCGCCAGCAGCCAACCCGCGACAGGGGTGACTGAAGCTTTCTTT.

This clone was picked up one time. The rearrangement uses TRBV28 and TRBJ1-4, with 8 bases fitting TRBD1. The V gene end was trimmed by 4 bases and the J gene end by 7 bases; junction bases not matched to a gene: 8. Germline V gene lookup returns CDR1 MDHEN and CDR2 SYDVKM. The CDR3 covers 15 residues. CDR3 protein: CASSSPTGAVEKLFF. CDR3 in DNA: TGTGCCAGCAGTTCCCCGACAGGGGCGGTTGAAAAACTGTTTTTT.

V usage is TRBV11-3 and J usage is TRBJ2-7, with TRBD2 identical over 15 bases. J gave up 7 bases and V 5 bases, and 12 bases lay outside the gene matches. There are 17 residues in the CDR3. Germline CDR1 and CDR2: SGHNT and YENEEA. This CDR3 reads CASSLFGLAGGPVEQYF. The CDR3, as DNA: TGTGCCAGCAGCCTATTCGGACTAGCGGGAGGGCCCGTGGAGCAGTACTTC.

The table lists this clone with a few counts. The chain is built from TRBV7-3 and TRBJ2-1, with D perhaps TRBD2 (6 bases). Germline values: CDR1 SGHTA, CDR2 FQGTGA. This CDR3 has 13 residues. Trimming left V 5 bases short and J 9 bases short, with 14 bases between. CDR3 bases: TGTGCCAGCAGCCCGCGGGACCGCAGTGAGCAGTTCTTC. It translates to CASSPRDRSEQFF.

The rearrangement links TRBV5-1 to TRBJ1-5, with 7 bases lining up with TRBD1. V lost 0 bases and J lost 7; bases outside the gene matches: 4. Per the germline V gene, CDR1 is SGHRS and CDR2 is YFSETQ. The CDR3 is 14 amino acids. The CDR3 coding sequence is TGCGCCAGCAGCTTGGGTACAGGGGTCCAGCCCCAGCATTTT. This gives the protein CASSLGTGVQPQHF.

The chain couples TRBV5-1 to TRBJ2-1; D is possibly TRBD1 (5 bases). V lost 4 bases and J 7 bases, leaving 12 bases between the germline ends. The germline gives CDR1 SGHRS, CDR2 YFSETQ. The CDR3 covers 13 residues. The CDR3 region has the DNA TGCGCCAGCAGCATTACATCAGGGAATGAGCAGTTCTTC. Its translation: CASSITSGNEQFF.

This clone was found a few times. This sequence joins TRBV6-5 and TRBJ2-2; tentative D call: TRBD1 (6 bases). With 6 bases removed from V and 6 bases from J, the gap between germline ends came to 14 bases. The CDR3 extends over 14 amino acids. The V gene's germline CDR1 is MNHEY and CDR2 SVGAGI. CDR3 sequence (DNA): TGTGCCAGCAGATGGGGGCCTCGGGCCGGGGAGCTGTTTTTT. It encodes CASRWGPRAGELFF.

This chain connects TRBV19 to TRBJ1-2; maybe TRBD1 (6 bases). This CDR3 has 16 amino acids. Germline-derived CDR1 and CDR2 are LNHDA and SQIVND (reference sequence). V was pared by 6 bases and J by 0 bases, with 17 bases between. The DNA for the CDR3 is TGTGCCAGTAGGATGGGGGCGCTTGGAGCTAACTATGGCTACACCTTC. Its translation is CASRMGALGANYGYTF.

The chain recombines TRBV6-5 with TRBJ1-1; D may be TRBD1 (5 bases). V was trimmed by 5 bases and J by 8 bases, leaving 9 bases between them. The CDR3 extends over 11 amino acids. Looked up from germline, CDR1 is MNHEY and CDR2 is SVGAGI. The CDR3 bases are TGTGCCAGCAGTAACCGACAGGAAGCTTTCTTT. It is translated as CASSNRQEAFF.

V and J are TRBV28 and TRBJ2-3, with TRBD1 matching 7 bases. This CDR3 comprises 15 residues. Trimming cost V 8 bases and J 1 base; bases outside gene matches: 9. Per germline, CDR1 MDHEN and CDR2 SYDVKM. In DNA, the CDR3 is TGTGCCAGCTTTTCCTCCGGGACAGGCACAGATACGCAGTATTTT. It specifies CASFSSGTGTDTQYF.

The chain is built from TRBV24-1 and TRBJ2-3; 9 bases fit TRBD2. Germline trimming cut 4 bases from V and 3 bases from J; bases unmatched to any gene: 10. This CDR3 has 17 amino acids. CDR1 is KGHDR, CDR2 SFDVKD, per germline. The CDR3 protein is CATSDFTTSGSTDTQYF. As DNA, the CDR3 is TGTGCCACCAGTGACTTTACGACTAGCGGTTCAACAGATACGCAGTATTTT.

This rearrangement joins TRBV12-5 to TRBJ2-7; TRBD2 matches at 11 bases. After removal of 1 base from V and 2 bases from J, the junction contained 19 bases not matched to a gene. The CDR3 runs to 21 residues. The germline CDR1 and CDR2 sequences are LGHNT and FRNRAP. CDR3 coding DNA: TGTGCTAGTGGTTTGGGATGGCGGGGACTAGCGGAACAAAAGGCAACCTACGAGCAGTACTTC. Translation gives CASGLGWRGLAEQKATYEQYF. Full variable domain (outside the CDR3, taken from reference TRBV12-5 and TRBJ2-7): DARVTQTPRHKVTEMGQEVTMRCQPILGHNTVFWYRQTMMQGLELLAYFRNRAPLDDSGMPKDRFSAEMPDATLATLKIQPSEPRDSAVYFCASGLGWRGLAEQKATYEQYFGPGTRLTVT.

The rearrangement joins TRBV6-5 to TRBJ1-3; no clear D. The CDR3 has 15 amino acids. The germline CDR1 and CDR2 sequences are MNHEY and SVGAGI. Trimming shortened V by 2 bases and J by 8 bases, and 16 bases separated the two germline ends. The CDR3 DNA follows: TGTGCCAGCAGTTACCGCGGTCCTTTCCGGGACACCATATATTTT. Translation gives CASSYRGPFRDTIYF.

This clone was seen a handful of times. The chain uses TRBV7-2 and TRBJ2-5; D is unresolved. CDR1 is SGHTA and CDR2 is FQGNSA in the germline V gene. The CDR3 extends over 18 amino acids. Trimming removed 5 bases at V and 0 bases at J, with 22 bases between. The CDR3 sequence is CASSLLVATALYQETQYF. The CDR3 DNA reads TGTGCCAGCAGCCTACTGGTCGCAACAGCCTTGTACCAAGAGACCCAGTACTTC.

The rearrangement joins TRBV19 to TRBJ1-3, with D maybe TRBD1 (5 bases). The V and J ends lost 10 bases and 3 bases respectively, with 16 bases between them. The germline gives CDR1 LNHDA, CDR2 SQIVND (reference sequence). CDR3 length: 14 amino acids. The CDR3 loop is CATKSWGLGNTIYF. Here the CDR3 DNA reads TGTGCCACTAAGAGCTGGGGACTTGGAAACACCATATATTTT.

This chain connects TRBV18 to TRBJ2-7, with 7 nucleotides matching TRBD1. This CDR3 contains 15 residues. V was pared by 0 bases and J by 7 bases, with 9 bases of the junction left unmatched. CDR1 is KGHSH, CDR2 LQKENI, per germline. The CDR3 nucleotides read TGTGCCAGCTCACCACCTTCACCGGGACAGCTAGAGCAGTACTTC. Translation: CASSPPSPGQLEQYF.

V usage is TRBV7-9 and J usage is TRBJ1-2, with D hard to call. Germline V lookup: CDR1 SEHNR, CDR2 FQNEAQ (reference sequence). The CDR3 covers 13 residues. Between the trimmed V and J ends, which lost 1 base and 3 bases, there was a span of 6 bases. The CDR3 is CASSLGADYGYTF. In nucleotides, the CDR3 is TGTGCCAGCAGCTTAGGCGCTGACTATGGCTACACCTTC.

The genes are TRBV2 and TRBJ2-3; D is unresolved. V was clipped by 6 bases and J by 7 bases, with 17 bases between them. Germline assignment: CDR1 SNHLY and CDR2 FYNNEI. CDR3 length: 14 residues. CDR3 nucleotide sequence: TGTGCCAGCAGCTTAAGTCCCACTTCCCATACGCAGTATTTT. Its protein product is CASSLSPTSHTQYF.

The chain is built from TRBV24-1 and TRBJ1-5; no clear D gene. CDR1 is KGHDR and CDR2 is SFDVKD in the germline V gene. This CDR3 is 14 amino acids long. The ends were cut back, 4 bases at V and 3 bases at J, with 9 bases in the middle. The CDR3 region has the DNA TGTGCCACCAGTGACTTGGGAGACAATCAGCCCCAGCATTTT. Protein product: CATSDLGDNQPQHF.

The rearrangement uses TRBV29-1 and TRBJ2-1; TRBD2 agrees at 12 bases. Germline loops: CDR1 SQVTM, CDR2 ANQGSEA. CDR3 length: 18 amino acids. V was clipped by 4 bases and J by 9 bases; unmatched bases: 19. CDR3 nucleotides: TGCAGCGTTGTCGAGACCTTGGGGCTAGCGGGAGGGCAGAGTGAGCAGTTCTTC. This encodes CSVVETLGLAGGQSEQFF.